This entry is about one TCR beta chain. V lost 4 bases, J lost 1 base, and 13 bases lay in between. This CDR3 is 15 amino acids long. Per germline, CDR1 MDHEN and CDR2 SYDVKM. In the original workflow: Cell counts per sample came from amplifying reference gene primers. Produced via immunoSEQ multiplex PCR; TCRdb's table is partial and in-frame only. V, J and clone size were drawn from that table, and D and trimming were deduced from the DNA. In the table there are under 100,000 clones, around 90% of which are singletons. This sample is drawn from a study of blood T cell repertoires in COVID-19. This chain connects TRBV28 to TRBJ2-5; perhaps TRBD2 as D (5 bases). This TCR derives from a woman aged 65 to 85 with acute or convalescent COVID-19. Material for sequencing was peripheral blood. The CDR3 sequence is CASSYRGTVQETQYF. DNA of the CDR3: TGTGCCAGCAGTTATCGGGGTACAGTCCAAGAGACCCAGTACTTC.